This T cell receptor (beta chain) was captured by sequencing in a study of blood T cell repertoires in COVID-19. Study-wide context: Some COVID-19 samples were acute and others convalescent; all came from the United States, Italy and Spain. Sources were T cells, B-cell-depleted T cells, or PBMCs; the material itself was cDNA or gDNA.

The V and J ends lost 6 bases and 4 bases, in that order; junction bases with no gene match: 5. CDR1 is MNHEY, CDR2 SVGAGI, per germline. CDR3 length: 14 residues. In the source study's methods: Quantification of nucleated cells was approximated via reference gene primer amplification. Method: immunoSEQ multiplex PCR; TCRdb's copy keeps in-frame clones and lacks some. Clonal size and the V and J genes are those of that table, whereas D and trimming came from the DNA. The sample holds 20,000 to 25,000 clones; around 86% are singletons and the top ten take more than 6.5%. J is TRBJ1-3 and V is TRBV6-5; 8 nucleotides line up with TRBD1. The TCR sequence derives from a man between 65 and 85 years old with acute or convalescent COVID-19. The specimen was peripheral blood. The CDR3 nucleotides are TGTGCCAGCAGACGGACAGGGTTAGGAAACACCATATATTTT. Protein sequence: CASRRTGLGNTIYF.